This T cell receptor beta chain was captured by sequencing in a study of CD8+CD57+ T cells in acquired aplastic anemia. Across the study: An average of 3.2 ug of DNA was obtained from sorted CD4+ and CD8+ cells. Read counts for CD4+ cells (from healthy donors) averaged roughly 10 million.

Genomic DNA templated the TCR beta VDJ and CDR3 profiling. TCRdb ran MiXCR on the reads and lists one entry per CDR3 protein. Of hundreds of thousands of distinct CDR3 sequences in the sample, 55% to 70% were seen once. Notes on the study in general: Shared by patients and controls, almost 30 CD8+ CDR3s were abundant in patients. CD8+ Simpson's diversity showed no significant patient-control difference.

This clonotype was detected once. Its antigen remains unidentified. Germline V CDR1 and CDR2: SGHTA, FQGNSA. V was clipped by 4 bases and J by 16 bases, with 19 bases between them. The CDR3 sequence is 13 residues long. The sequenced sample was sorted CD4+, CD8+, or CD8+CD57+ T cells (not recorded which) from PBMCs. The genes are TRBV7-2 and TRBJ2-2, with D perhaps being TRBD1 or TRBD2 (5 bases each). This receptor was identified in a human donor in good health, serving as a control. This CDR3 reads CASSSDYTGAPFF. The CDR3 nucleotides read TGTGCCAGCAGCTCCGACTACACCGGGGCGCCGTTTTTT.